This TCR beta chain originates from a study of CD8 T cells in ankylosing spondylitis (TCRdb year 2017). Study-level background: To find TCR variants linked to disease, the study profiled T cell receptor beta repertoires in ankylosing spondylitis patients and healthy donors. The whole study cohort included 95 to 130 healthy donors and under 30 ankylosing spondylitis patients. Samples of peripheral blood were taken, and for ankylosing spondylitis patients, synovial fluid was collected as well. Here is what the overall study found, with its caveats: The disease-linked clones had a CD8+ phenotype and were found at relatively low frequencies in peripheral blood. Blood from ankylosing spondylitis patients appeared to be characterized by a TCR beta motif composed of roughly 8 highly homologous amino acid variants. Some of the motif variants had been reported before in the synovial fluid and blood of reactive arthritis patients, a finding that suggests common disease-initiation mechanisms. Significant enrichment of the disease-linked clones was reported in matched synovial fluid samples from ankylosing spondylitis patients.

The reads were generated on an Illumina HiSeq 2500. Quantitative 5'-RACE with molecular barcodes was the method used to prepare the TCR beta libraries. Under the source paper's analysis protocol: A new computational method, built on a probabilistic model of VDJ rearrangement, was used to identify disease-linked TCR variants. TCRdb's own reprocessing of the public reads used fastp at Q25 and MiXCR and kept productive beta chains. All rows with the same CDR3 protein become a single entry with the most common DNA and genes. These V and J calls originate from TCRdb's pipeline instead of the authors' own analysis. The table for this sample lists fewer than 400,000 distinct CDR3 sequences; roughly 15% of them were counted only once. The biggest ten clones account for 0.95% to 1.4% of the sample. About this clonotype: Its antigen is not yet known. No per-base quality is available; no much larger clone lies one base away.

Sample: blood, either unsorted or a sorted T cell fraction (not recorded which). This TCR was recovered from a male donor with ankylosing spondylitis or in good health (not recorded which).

The nucleotides read TGTGCCAGCAGCTCGGGGGTACACACTGAAGCTTTCTTT. It is translated as CASSSGVHTEAFF. The chain is made from TRBV11-2 and TRBJ1-1; TRBD1 is a possible D gene, resting on 5 matching bases. Inclusive of the bounding cysteine and phenylalanine, the CDR3 is 13 residues long. The DNA shown is the 39-base CDR3, in frame from base 1. CDR1 and CDR2 are read off the germline V gene as SGHAT and FQNNGV. The trim is 4 bases for V and 3 bases for J, with a gap of 9 bases between the germline ends. The CDR3 plus the reference TRBV11-2 and TRBJ1-1 genes for the other parts give the full variable domain: EAGVAQSPRYKIIEKRQSVAFWCNPISGHATLYWYQQILGQGPKLLIQFQNNGVVDDSQLPKDRFSAERLKGVDSTLKIQPAKLEDSAVYLCASSSGVHTEAFFGQGTRLTVV.